This T cell receptor (beta chain) comes out of a study of cytomegalovirus exposure and HLA in healthy donors. Notes on this clone: The antigen remains unidentified.

General study findings and limits: HLA alleles showed associations with 15,000 to 20,000 TCR beta sequences in a later analysis, at a 0.05 false discovery rate. Associated with cytomegalovirus, according to the listing, were 150 to 200 TCR beta chains. When a later analysis was performed, an Asian-associated ancestry cluster reportedly had fewer N-insertions than the approximately 700-donor mean.

Amplification used 60 Vbeta primers and 13 Jbeta primers. Repertoires were generated with immunoSEQ multiplex PCR, while TCRdb's copy carries only in-frame clones and drops some. This sample has 150,000 to 200,000 clones; under 85% occur once, and the top ten carry roughly 1.4%. Trimming removed 2 bases at V and 0 bases at J, with 8 bases between. The CDR3 consists of 15 residues. Looked up from germline, CDR1 is SGHVS and CDR2 is FNYEAQ. This chain connects TRBV7-6 to TRBJ1-3; no clear D. Source material: PBMCs. This TCR was recovered from a woman younger than 45 in good health and CMV-seronegative. Here the CDR3 reads CASSLQARSGNTIYF. In DNA form, the CDR3 reads TGTGCCAGCAGCTTACAGGCTCGCTCTGGAAACACCATATATTTT. Drawing the rest from reference TRBV7-6 and TRBJ1-3, the complete variable domain is GAGVSQSPRYKVTKRGQDVALRCDPISGHVSLYWYRQALGQGPEFLTYFNYEAQQDKSGLPNDRFSAERPEGSISTLTIQRTEQRDSAMYRCASSLQARSGNTIYFGEGSWLTVV.